What follows are 31 T cell receptor beta chains derived from one specimen sequenced in a study of vaccination and CD4 T cells after COVID-19 (dated by TCRdb to the early 2020s). What these receptors recognize is not known. The treatment or condition label for this specimen denotes: approximately 11-day PBMC culture with coronavirus spike peptide pools or control peptides (ViraFEST assay). Library preparation employed PCR. Sequencing relied on an Illumina iSeq 100. At the Johns Hopkins FTIC core, DNA from the cultured CD4+ T cells underwent TCR sequencing with the Oncomine TCR Beta short-read assay. TCRdb reprocessed the public reads (quality trimming at Q25 with fastp, clone calling with MiXCR) and kept in-frame beta chains. Entries that share a CDR3 protein sequence are merged under the most common genes and DNA. The sample contains some 25,000 distinct CDR3 sequences, about 40% of them found a single time. The ten largest clones capture 7.2% of the sample.

Source material: CD4+ T cells from blood, cultured in vitro. The receptors stem from a human donor who had recovered from COVID-19.

This clonotype was detected only a few times. This chain joins TRBV21-1 and TRBJ1-5. TRBV21-1 is marked as a pseudogene. This CDR3 is built from 16 residues. DNA of the CDR3: TGTGCCAGCAGCAAATCGGCAGGAGATAGCAATCAGCCCCAGCATTTT. Translation: CASSKSAGDSNQPQHF.

As to this clonotype: An end of the junction differs from the germline gene, which may be a read error. CDR3 residues: CATSRGLDRDF. For the CDR3, the DNA is TGTGCCACCAGCAGAGGCCTGGACAGGGACTTC. This rearrangement joins TRBV15 to TRBJ2-4, with 8 bases that match TRBD1. The CDR3 totals 11 residues. Germline V CDR1 and CDR2: LNHNV, YYDKDF (reference sequence). The variable domain in full, with the rest retrieved from reference TRBV15 and TRBJ2-4, is DAMVIQNPRYQVTQFGKPVTLSCSQTLNHNVMYWYQQKSSQAPKLLFHYYDKDFNNEADTPDNFQSRRPNTSFCFLDIRSPGLGDTAMYLCATSRGLDRDFGAGTRLSVL.

The rearrangement uses TRBV15 and TRBJ2-7, with D uncertain. Germline CDR1 reads LNHNV; CDR2 reads YYDKDF (reference sequence). CDR3 length equals 16 residues. Between the trimmed V and J ends, which lost 0 bases and 1 base, there was a span of 13 bases. DNA of the CDR3: TGTGCCACCAGCAGAGATCTAACAGTTCCATCCTACGAGCAGTACTTC. It yields the protein CATSRDLTVPSYEQYF.

The V call is TRBV18, the J call TRBJ2-7, with 7 bases lining up with TRBD2. Germline trimming cut 8 bases from V and 5 bases from J; bases unmatched to any gene: 12. Germline V gene data show CDR1 as KGHSH and CDR2 as LQKENI. The CDR3 spans 14 residues. CDR3 in amino acids: CASPTDGGSHEQYF. The CDR3 region has the DNA TGTGCCAGCCCGACCGACGGGGGGAGCCACGAGCAGTACTTC.

CDR3 region: CASSLFQAGSPETQYF. The DNA of the CDR3 is TGTGCCAGCAGTTTATTCCAGGCAGGGTCTCCGGAGACCCAGTACTTC. The chain uses TRBV28 and TRBJ2-5; D perhaps matches TRBD1 (5 bases). The V end lost 1 base, the J end lost 5 bases, and 17 bases lay between the germline ends. The CDR3 covers 16 residues. CDR1 and CDR2 from the germline V gene are MDHEN and SYDVKM. Combining the CDR3 with reference TRBV28 and TRBJ2-5 gives the whole variable domain DVKVTQSSRYLVKRTGEKVFLECVQDMDHENMFWYRQDPGLGLRLIYFSYDVKMKEKGDIPEGYSVSREKKERFSLILESASTNQTSMYLCASSLFQAGSPETQYFGPGTRLLVL.

V usage is TRBV7-3 and J usage is TRBJ2-5, with 7 bases matching TRBD1. This CDR3 comprises 13 residues. V was clipped by 5 bases and J by 2 bases; unmatched bases: 2. Germline CDR1 is SGHTA and CDR2 is FQGTGA. This CDR3 is CASSQGQQETQYF. For the CDR3, the DNA is TGTGCCAGCAGCCAGGGACAGCAAGAGACCCAGTACTTC.

This clonotype was seen a few times. The V gene is TRBV15, the J gene TRBJ1-5; D is unclear. This CDR3 has 18 residues. The germline CDR1 and CDR2 sequences are LNHNV and YYDKDF (reference sequence). The V gene lost 0 bases and the J gene lost 2 bases, with 17 bases spanning the gap. The CDR3, as DNA: TGTGCCACCAGCAGAGATACTGGAGGGTCTTTTGGCAATCAGCCCCAGCATTTT. Translating it yields CATSRDTGGSFGNQPQHF.

This chain uses TRBV10-3 with TRBJ2-1; 12 bases agree with TRBD2. This CDR3 has 16 amino acids. V lost 2 bases, J lost 8 bases, and 7 bases stayed unmatched. The germline gives CDR1 ENHRY, CDR2 SYGVKD. This CDR3 reads CAISEGLAGSPDEQFF. CDR3 DNA: TGTGCCATCAGTGAGGGACTAGCGGGGTCCCCCGATGAGCAGTTCTTC.

This rearrangement joins TRBV5-1 to TRBJ2-5; weak D call: TRBD1 (5 bases). Trimming left V 0 bases short and J 3 bases short, with 6 bases between. The CDR3 is made up of 13 amino acids. Germline-derived CDR1 and CDR2 are SGHRS and YFSETQ. Here the CDR3 reads CASSLEGEETQYF. In DNA, the CDR3 is TGCGCCAGCAGCTTGGAAGGGGAAGAGACCCAGTACTTC.

This clonotype was seen a few times. The chain uses TRBV25-1 and TRBJ1-2; TRBD1 is a possible D gene (6 bases). CDR1 is MGHDK and CDR2 is SYGVNS in the germline V gene. The CDR3 loop spans 16 amino acids. The V end was cut by 3 bases, the J end by 6 bases, with 20 bases between. The CDR3 sequence: CASSDPGLGAADGYTF. DNA of the CDR3: TGTGCCAGCAGTGACCCAGGACTGGGGGCGGCGGATGGCTACACCTTC.

The chain links TRBV4-3 to TRBJ2-3; 9 bases align to TRBD1. The junction had 5 bases not matched to a gene; V was cut back by 0 bases and J by 1 base. Germline V gene data show CDR1 as LGHNA and CDR2 as YSLEER. The CDR3 runs 17 residues. CDR3 loop: CASSQERGQGGTDTQYF. Here the CDR3 DNA reads TGCGCCAGCAGCCAAGAGAGGGGACAGGGCGGCACAGATACGCAGTATTTT.

J is TRBJ2-7 and V is TRBV14; TRBD1 might be the D (7 bases). V dropped 0 bases and J dropped 7 bases, with 16 bases sitting between them. The V gene's germline CDR1 is SGHDN and CDR2 FVKESK. The CDR3 runs 15 residues. The chain's CDR3 is CASSQDRGLAQEQYF. The CDR3 DNA follows: TGTGCCAGCAGCCAAGATAGGGGGCTAGCGCAGGAGCAGTACTTC.

The chain uses TRBV6-1 and TRBJ2-3, with 14 bases aligning to TRBD2. The CDR3 contains 16 residues. Trimming took 10 bases from V and 4 from J; bases not matched to a gene: 10. The germline CDR1 and CDR2 sequences are MNHNS and SASEGT. The CDR3 reads CATSGLAGVRADTQYF. CDR3 coding DNA: TGTGCCACCTCGGGACTAGCGGGGGTCCGGGCAGATACGCAGTATTTT.

The V call is TRBV2, the J call TRBJ2-1; no clear D gene. CDR3 length: 13 amino acids. The V gene lost 4 bases and the J gene lost 7 bases, with 11 bases spanning the gap. Germline lookup yields CDR1 SNHLY and CDR2 FYNNEI. In nucleotides, the CDR3 is TGTGCCAGCAGTGGGCAGGAAAGAAATGAGCAGTTCTTC. It codes for CASSGQERNEQFF.

The chain combines TRBV10-3 with TRBJ2-1; 12 bases are shared with TRBD2. This CDR3 region has 16 residues. The V gene's germline CDR1 is ENHRY and CDR2 SYGVKD. Trimming cost V 6 bases and J 7 bases; bases outside gene matches: 10. The CDR3 DNA follows: TGTGCCATCAGGACCTCGACTAGCGGGGGTAGTAATGAGCAGTTCTTC. Translating it yields CAIRTSTSGGSNEQFF.

Regarding this clonotype: The junction and the germline gene differ at one end; a read error may be behind it. The gene calls are TRBV30 and TRBJ2-1; possibly TRBD1 or TRBD2 for D (5 bases each). From germline, CDR1 is GTSNPN and CDR2 SVGIG (reference sequence). There are 12 residues in the CDR3. CDR3 DNA: TGTGCCTGGGATGAAAACGGGGCGCCTGAGTCCTTC. It codes for CAWDENGAPESF.

The chain links TRBV6-1 to TRBJ1-2; 8 bases agree with TRBD1. The V segment lost 6 bases and the J segment 2 bases; nucleotides outside the gene matches: 14. The CDR3 runs 17 residues. CDR1 is MNHNS and CDR2 is SASEGT in the germline V gene. For the CDR3, the DNA is TGTGCCAGCAGACAGGACAGGGCAAACCTTAGAAACTATGGCTACACCTTC. Its protein is CASRQDRANLRNYGYTF.

The V and J genes are TRBV4-1 and TRBJ2-5; tentatively, D is TRBD1 or TRBD2 (5 bases each). Trimming left V 3 bases short and J 2 bases short, with 13 bases between. CDR3 length: 15 amino acids. CDR1 and CDR2 (germline): MGHRA, YSYEKL. CDR3 protein: CASSQGESLQETQYF. In DNA, the CDR3 is TGCGCCAGCAGCCAGGGGGAGAGCTTACAAGAGACCCAGTACTTC.

The V call is TRBV18, the J call TRBJ2-3, with D possibly matching TRBD1 (7 bases). Per germline, CDR1 KGHSH and CDR2 LQKENI. V was shortened by 0 bases and J by 4 bases, with 20 bases between the two germline ends. The CDR3 covers 18 residues. The CDR3 loop is CASSPPSGAGGYSDTQYF. CDR3 sequence (DNA): TGTGCCAGCTCACCACCCTCAGGGGCAGGGGGGTATTCAGATACGCAGTATTTT.

CDR3 DNA: TGTGCCAGCACAAAGGGCACAGGGGGCAGGTTTGGCACAGATACGCAGTATTTT. Translating it yields CASTKGTGGRFGTDTQYF. This chain links TRBV27 with TRBJ2-3, with TRBD1 identical over 9 bases. The CDR3 sequence is 18 residues long. Germline CDR1 is MNHEY and CDR2 is SMNVEV (reference sequence). Unmatched junction bases numbered 15, after V lost 7 bases and J lost 1 base.

V usage is TRBV10-3 and J usage is TRBJ2-4; D may be TRBD1 (5 bases). CDR1 is ENHRY and CDR2 is SYGVKD in the germline V gene. The V and J ends lost 4 bases and 7 bases respectively, with 14 bases between them. The CDR3 has 14 amino acids. In DNA form, the CDR3 reads TGTGCCATCAGTGTGAGCAGGGAAGAGAACATTCAGTACTTC. This gives the protein CAISVSREENIQYF.

This chain links TRBV2 with TRBJ2-7; 9 nucleotides align to TRBD2. Per the germline V gene, CDR1 is SNHLY and CDR2 is FYNNEI. V lost 6 bases and J lost 2; bases outside the gene matches: 2. The CDR3 extends over 13 amino acids. CDR3 sequence (DNA): TGTGCCAGCAGAGCGGGAGGACCCTACGAGCAGTACTTC. This translates into CASRAGGPYEQYF.

The chain has TRBV20-1 and TRBJ2-5, with D perhaps given as TRBD1 or TRBD2 (6 bases each). The V gene lost 1 base and the J gene lost 2 bases, with 14 bases spanning the gap. The CDR3 is 15 amino acids. The V gene's germline CDR1 is DFQATT and CDR2 SNEGSKA (reference sequence). The CDR3 coding sequence is TGCAGTGCTAGAGGCGGGAAGGGGGAACAAGAGACCCAGTACTTC. Translation gives CSARGGKGEQETQYF.

Regarding this clonotype: A junction end diverges from the germline sequence, so it may reflect a read error. The chain uses TRBV6-5 and TRBJ2-7, with 10 bases aligning to TRBD1. The CDR3 consists of 12 residues. Germline-derived CDR1 and CDR2 are MNHEY and SVGAGI. For the CDR3, the DNA is TGTGCCAGCAGTTTCGGCGGGGACAGGGGAGACTTC. Translated: CASSFGGDRGDF.

The chain has TRBV6-8 and TRBJ2-3; a weak D match, TRBD1 (6 bases). The germline V and J ends were trimmed by 4 bases and 0 bases, with 14 bases remaining between them. This CDR3 is 16 amino acids long. Germline V CDR1 and CDR2: MNHGY, SAAAGT. The CDR3, as DNA: TGTGCCAGCAGTTTAACGACAGGCCAGAGCACAGATACGCAGTATTTT. Its protein product is CASSLTTGQSTDTQYF.

This clonotype was observed a single time. V and J are TRBV6-5 and TRBJ2-7; D unresolved. Germline V lookup: CDR1 MNHEY, CDR2 SVGAGI. The CDR3 is 13 amino acids. V lost 4 bases to trimming and J lost 2 bases, with 9 bases between them. The CDR3 is CASSWGFAYEQYF. CDR3 nucleotides: TGTGCCAGCAGTTGGGGTTTTGCCTACGAGCAGTACTTC.

This clonotype turned up a few times. The V gene is TRBV24-1, the J gene TRBJ2-5; D is unresolved. Germline CDR1 is KGHDR and CDR2 is SFDVKD. Trimming shortened V by 4 bases and J by 5 bases, and 10 bases separated the two germline ends. This CDR3 comprises 13 residues. CDR3 nucleotide sequence: TGTGCCACCAGTGACGCTTATATGGAGACCCAGTACTTC. This codes for CATSDAYMETQYF.

The J gene is TRBJ1-2, the V gene TRBV19; D is perhaps TRBD1 (5 bases). CDR1 and CDR2 (germline): LNHDA, SQIVND (reference sequence). The germline V and J ends were trimmed by 6 bases and 5 bases, with 10 bases remaining between them. The CDR3 consists of 12 residues. DNA for the CDR3: TGTGCCAGTAGCAGGGACGGTTATGGCTACACCTTC. Translation gives CASSRDGYGYTF.

The CDR3 protein is CASTPSNIGIGQYF. DNA for the CDR3: TGTGCCAGTACCCCTTCTAATATCGGGATAGGGCAGTATTTT. The rearrangement uses TRBV19 and TRBJ2-3; maybe TRBD2 (5 bases). Germline lookup yields CDR1 LNHDA and CDR2 SQIVND (reference sequence). V lost 7 bases and J lost 11, with 22 bases in between. The CDR3 totals 14 residues.

This chain joins TRBV7-9 and TRBJ2-3; D is ambiguous. The germline V gene has CDR1 SEHNR and CDR2 FQNEAQ (reference sequence). Trimming stripped 4 bases from V and 0 bases from J, with 11 bases between. The CDR3 has 15 amino acids. This CDR3 is CASSSVSSSTDTQYF. CDR3 nucleotide sequence: TGTGCCAGCAGCTCGGTCAGCTCTAGCACAGATACGCAGTATTTT.

The chain has TRBV11-2 and TRBJ2-7; the match to TRBD2 covers 11 bases. CDR1 is SGHAT and CDR2 is FQNNGV in the germline V gene. The CDR3 totals 15 residues. The ends lost 4 bases at V and 5 bases at J; junction bases unmatched: 7. The CDR3 DNA sequence: TGTGCCAGCAGCTCTCTAGCGGGAGGAACCCACGAGCAGTACTTC. Its translation: CASSSLAGGTHEQYF.